The 19 T cell receptor beta chains listed next were all sequenced from one sample in a study of CD8 T cells in Susac syndrome. The RNA input was roughly 0.45 to 1 ug, and it was reverse transcribed with random hexamers. One entry per CDR3 protein, called by TCRdb with MiXCR from the immunoSEQ multiplex PCR reads. The table shows around 300,000 distinct CDR3 sequences, with approximately 85% occurring only once. The sample comprised CD8+ T cells from PBMCs. All receptors derive from a human donor with multiple sclerosis.

Details on this clonotype: This is likely a read error, given that the CDR3 carries no conserved phenylalanine or tryptophan at its end. The CDR3 DNA follows: TGTGCCAGCAGCCGTGACAGTGGAGCCCCCCAAGAGACCCAGTACTCC. Translation: CASSRDSGAPQETQYS. The V and J genes are TRBV7-6 and TRBJ2-5; possible D gene TRBD1, 5 bases. The V and J ends lost 5 bases and 1 base respectively, with 17 bases between them. The CDR3 contains 16 residues. Per the germline V gene, CDR1 is SGHVS and CDR2 is FNYEAQ.

The chain uses TRBV7-2 and TRBJ2-1, with D maybe TRBD2 (5 bases). V lost 5 bases and J lost 4, with 15 bases in between. This CDR3 is built from 15 residues. From germline, CDR1 is SGHTA and CDR2 FQGNSA. The DNA for the CDR3 is TGTGCCAGCAGCGAGACGGAGGCCTTTTACAATGAGCAGTTCTTC. It translates to CASSETEAFYNEQFF. The full variable domain, with the rest looked up from reference TRBV7-2 and TRBJ2-1, is GAGVSQSPSNKVTEKGKDVELRCDPISGHTALYWYRQSLGQGLEFLIYFQGNSAPDKSGLPSDRFSAERTGGSVSTLTIQRTQQEDSAVYLCASSETEAFYNEQFFGPGTRLTVL.

The V call is TRBV7-2, the J call TRBJ2-3; maybe TRBD1 (6 bases). V was shortened by 5 bases and J by 2 bases, with 14 bases between the two germline ends. This CDR3 comprises 15 residues. Germline V gene sequence: CDR1 SGHTA, CDR2 FQGNSA. The DNA of the CDR3 is TGTGCCAGCAGCCCCTGGACAGCTTTCACAGATACGCAGTATTTT. Translating it yields CASSPWTAFTDTQYF.

This chain uses TRBV29-1 with TRBJ1-1; D perhaps matches TRBD1 (6 bases). Trimming removed 6 bases from V and 5 bases from J, with 19 bases in between. The CDR3 runs to 14 residues. Germline V gene sequence: CDR1 SQVTM, CDR2 ANQGSEA. The CDR3 sequence is CSVGSDRWGTEAFF. The CDR3 DNA reads TGCAGCGTCGGATCTGACAGGTGGGGGACTGAAGCTTTCTTT.

V and J are TRBV9 and TRBJ1-1; TRBD1 matches 9 bases. Losses at the gene ends were 2 bases for V and 0 bases for J; bases not matched to a gene: 5. Per germline, CDR1 SGDLS and CDR2 YYNGEE. The CDR3 covers 16 residues. CDR3 sequence reads: CASSVRTGAMNTEAFF. The CDR3 region has the DNA TGTGCCAGCAGCGTCCGGACAGGGGCCATGAACACTGAAGCTTTCTTT.

The CDR3 region has the DNA TGTGCCAGCAGCGCACCACAATCTAGCGGGAGGGCGGATACGCAGTATTTT. Protein product: CASSAPQSSGRADTQYF. The chain combines TRBV7-3 with TRBJ2-3; TRBD2 matches at 12 bases. The CDR3 length is 17 residues. The V gene's germline CDR1 is SGHTA and CDR2 FQGTGA. Trimming cost V 5 bases and J 6 bases; bases outside gene matches: 12. The variable domain in full, completed from reference TRBV7-3 and TRBJ2-3, reads GAGVSQTPSNKVTEKGKYVELRCDPISGHTALYWYRQSLGQGPEFLIYFQGTGAADDSGLPNDRFFAVRPEGSVSTLKIQRTERGDSAVYLCASSAPQSSGRADTQYFGPGTRLTVL.

This rearrangement joins TRBV27 to TRBJ1-2, with TRBD1 as a possible D gene (6 bases). Trimming cost V 4 bases and J 8 bases, with 11 bases left between them. This CDR3 contains 12 residues. The germline V gene encodes CDR1 MNHEY and CDR2 SMNVEV (reference sequence). This CDR3 is CASSSGGGGYTF. In DNA form, the CDR3 reads TGTGCCAGCAGTTCTGGGGGCGGCGGCTACACCTTC.

The rearrangement joins TRBV4-1 to TRBJ1-1; no definite D call. The germline V gene encodes CDR1 MGHRA and CDR2 YSYEKL. The germline V and J ends were trimmed by 2 bases and 1 base, with 8 bases remaining between them. The CDR3 extends over 14 amino acids. Here the CDR3 reads CASSQPRGNTEAFF. CDR3 bases: TGCGCCAGCAGCCAACCCCGGGGGAACACTGAAGCTTTCTTT.

This clonotype was observed a few times. The chain has TRBV6-1 and TRBJ2-3; 8 nucleotides match TRBD2. This CDR3 comprises 15 residues. CDR1 MNHNS and CDR2 SASEGT come from the germline V gene. V lost 7 bases and J lost 0; bases outside the gene matches: 6. CDR3 DNA sequence: TGTGCCAGCACCCCGGGGGGGTGGAGCACAGATACGCAGTATTTT. This codes for CASTPGGWSTDTQYF.

This sequence joins TRBV9 and TRBJ2-1, with 8 bases fitting TRBD2. The CDR3 covers 14 residues. The germline CDR1 and CDR2 sequences are SGDLS and YYNGEE. The V segment lost 4 bases and the J segment 15 bases; nucleotides outside the gene matches: 15. The CDR3, as DNA: TGTGCCAGCAGCCCCGAAGGAGGGCGGGAGGTCCTGTTCTTC. Its protein product is CASSPEGGREVLFF.

This chain uses TRBV18 with TRBJ1-4, with TRBD1 as a possible D gene (5 bases). Trimming stripped 3 bases from V and 4 bases from J, with 12 bases between. The CDR3 has 15 amino acids. The germline V gene has CDR1 KGHSH and CDR2 LQKENI. In DNA form, the CDR3 reads TGTGCCAGCTCACCCGGGGCCGCGGGTAATGAAAAACTGTTTTTT. It is translated as CASSPGAAGNEKLFF.

The gene calls are TRBV6-1 and TRBJ2-1, with TRBD2 identical over 9 bases. Germline values: CDR1 MNHNS, CDR2 SASEGT. V gave up 6 bases and J gave up 5 bases; unmatched junction bases: 11. The CDR3 runs to 16 residues. CDR3 region: CASRRMLAGPNNEQFF. The CDR3, as DNA: TGTGCCAGCAGACGTATGCTAGCGGGACCTAACAATGAGCAGTTCTTC.

The V and J genes are TRBV30 and TRBJ1-2; weak D call: TRBD1 (6 bases). Germline loops: CDR1 GTSNPN, CDR2 SVGIG (reference sequence). Trimming took off 3 bases at V and 4 bases at J, with 18 bases between the two ends. The CDR3 is 15 amino acids. CDR3: CAWRTGTTLSYGYTF. In nucleotides, the CDR3 is TGTGCCTGGAGGACCGGGACAACCCTTTCCTATGGCTACACCTTC.

The chain carries TRBV7-2 and TRBJ2-5; the D is unclear. CDR3 length: 13 amino acids. V lost 7 bases and J lost 2, with 11 bases in between. Germline V gene data show CDR1 as SGHTA and CDR2 as FQGNSA. CDR3 DNA sequence: TGTGCCAGCACCCGGATAGGGCAAGAGACCCAGTACTTC. Translating it yields CASTRIGQETQYF.

V gene TRBV20-1 combines with J gene TRBJ2-3, with 10 bases matching TRBD2. The CDR3 is 16 amino acids. Per the germline V gene, CDR1 is DFQATT and CDR2 is SNEGSKA (reference sequence). V gave up 7 bases and J gave up 4 bases; unmatched junction bases: 14. The CDR3 here is CSGGTSDISVADTQYF. The CDR3 DNA sequence: TGCAGTGGGGGGACTAGCGATATCTCTGTAGCAGATACGCAGTATTTT.

The rearrangement uses TRBV7-6 and TRBJ2-6; D uncertain. Trimming shortened V by 3 bases and J by 0 bases, and 9 bases separated the two germline ends. The CDR3 is made up of 16 amino acids. Germline assignment: CDR1 SGHVS and CDR2 FNYEAQ. DNA for the CDR3: TGTGCCAGCAGCTTGACCGATTACTCTGGGGCCAACGTCCTGACTTTC. Amino acid sequence: CASSLTDYSGANVLTF.

J is TRBJ2-1 and V is TRBV12-3 or TRBV12-4, with a possible D match to TRBD2 (5 bases). The CDR3 runs to 15 residues. V dropped 6 bases and J dropped 0 bases, with 12 bases sitting between them. The CDR3 DNA is TGTGCCAGCAGCACAATAGCGTCCTCCTACAATGAGCAGTTCTTC. It specifies CASSTIASSYNEQFF.

The chain employs TRBV30 and TRBJ2-3; 10 nucleotides align to TRBD1. The J segment lost 2 bases and the V segment lost 4 bases, leaving 6 bases of the junction unmatched. The CDR3 covers 15 residues. Germline values: CDR1 GTSNPN, CDR2 SVGIG (reference sequence). The CDR3 sequence: CAWTSGTGATDTQYF. The CDR3 region has the DNA TGTGCCTGGACCTCCGGGACAGGGGCCACAGATACGCAGTATTTT.

This clonotype was seen a few times. This chain uses TRBV19 with TRBJ2-7; D unclear. The germline V and J ends were trimmed by 3 bases and 3 bases, with 9 bases remaining between them. The CDR3 is made up of 13 amino acids. Germline-derived CDR1 and CDR2 are LNHDA and SQIVND (reference sequence). This CDR3 is CASSIGLFYEQYF. CDR3 coding DNA: TGTGCCAGTAGTATTGGTCTTTTCTACGAGCAGTACTTC.